The sample holds one count of the clone carrying this T cell receptor beta chain. The record originates from a study of blood T cell repertoires in COVID-19. Per the germline V gene, CDR1 is MNHEY and CDR2 is SVGEGT. The CDR3 is 19 residues long. V shed 0 bases and J shed 2 bases, with 17 bases lying between them. Assay: immunoSEQ multiplex PCR; the TCRdb copy retains only in-frame clones and omits some. Here the sample spans about 180,000 clones, approximately 80% being singletons. Source material: peripheral blood. The receptor was derived from a human donor in a cohort sampled during active COVID-19. The V and J genes are TRBV6-2 or TRBV6-3 and TRBJ2-6; D is perhaps TRBD1 (5 bases). The CDR3 coding sequence is TGTGCCAGCAGTTACTCAGCAAAGGGGAAGTTCACTGGGGCCAACGTCCTGACTTTC. It yields the protein CASSYSAKGKFTGANVLTF.